Below, 14 T cell receptor beta chains from the same sample are listed, as sequenced in a study of T cells in Graves' hyperthyroidism and ophthalmopathy. Amplified TCR beta CDR3 regions came from RNA transcripts. TCR CDR3 underwent first-round RT-PCR with the HTBI primer set. TCRdb ran MiXCR on the multiplex PCR reads and lists one entry per CDR3 protein. The table records around 450,000 distinct CDR3 sequences, roughly 13% of them present only once. Material: blood. These TCRs come from a woman between 18 and 30 years old with Graves' hyperthyroidism.

This clonotype was detected ten times or more. The chain uses TRBV6-1 and TRBJ2-7, with 7 nucleotides matching TRBD1. The CDR3 sequence is 14 residues long. The V gene's germline CDR1 is MNHNS and CDR2 SASEGT. Trimming removed 6 bases from V and 0 bases from J; junction bases left unmatched: 5. For the CDR3, the DNA is TGTGCCAGCAGACTGACAGGGCCCTCCTACGAGCAGTACTTC. Translating gives CASRLTGPSYEQYF.

This clonotype was counted at least ten times. The CDR3 DNA is TGCGCCAGCAGCTTGAGACCACCCGACAATGAGCAGTTCTTC. This encodes CASSLRPPDNEQFF. This chain connects TRBV5-1 to TRBJ2-1; D unclear. This CDR3 is built from 14 residues. Germline V gene data show CDR1 as SGHRS and CDR2 as YFSETQ. Deletions cut 1 base from V and 5 bases from J, with 10 bases between.

This clonotype came up many times. The CDR3 nucleotides are TGTGCCAGCAGTTTATTCCCCGTTGATAGCTCCTACGAGCAGTACTTC. Translated: CASSLFPVDSSYEQYF. The chain employs TRBV27 and TRBJ2-7, with D uncertain. The CDR3 runs 16 residues. The V end was cut by 1 base, the J end by 0 bases, with 13 bases between. The germline V gene encodes CDR1 MNHEY and CDR2 SMNVEV (reference sequence).

The chain is built from TRBV6-2 or TRBV6-3 and TRBJ2-7, with 9 bases identical to TRBD2. Per the germline V gene, CDR1 is MNHEY and CDR2 is SVGEGT. Germline trimming cut 6 bases from V and 4 bases from J; bases unmatched to any gene: 10. The CDR3 is 15 amino acids. CDR3 nucleotide sequence: TGTGCCAGCAGCCCCCAGCTAGCGGGACTTTACGAGCAGTACTTC. This sequence encodes CASSPQLAGLYEQYF.

The rearrangement links TRBV20-1 to TRBJ2-7; D is perhaps TRBD1 (6 bases). The V end lost 5 bases, the J end lost 1 base, and 15 bases lay between the germline ends. The germline V gene encodes CDR1 DFQATT and CDR2 SNEGSKA (reference sequence). The CDR3 is made up of 14 amino acids. The CDR3 region has the DNA TGCAGTGCTCTTGACAGGACCCATTCCTACGAGCAGTACTTC. Its protein is CSALDRTHSYEQYF.

The sample holds many counts of this clonotype. This chain joins TRBV29-1 and TRBJ2-1; D call uncertain. V lost 6 bases and J lost 5, with 20 bases in between. The CDR3 runs to 15 residues. Germline V CDR1 and CDR2: SQVTM, ANQGSEA. CDR3 sequence: CSVVPWEHKDNEQFF. CDR3 bases: TGCAGCGTCGTACCATGGGAACACAAAGACAATGAGCAGTTCTTC.

The sample holds many counts of this clonotype. This chain connects TRBV6-5 to TRBJ2-6; D unresolved. Trimming took 0 bases from V and 0 from J, leaving 12 bases between them. This CDR3 is built from 18 residues. Per germline, CDR1 MNHEY and CDR2 SVGAGI. CDR3 nucleotides: TGTGCCAGCAGTTACTCGCTCCCCGGTAGCTCTGGGGCCAACGTCCTGACTTTC. Residues: CASSYSLPGSSGANVLTF.

Comment on this clonotype: A much larger clone is a single base away; this may be a read error. The V and J genes are TRBV3-1 and TRBJ2-1; 9 bases are a match to TRBD2. The CDR3 consists of 17 residues. Germline CDR1 LGHDT, CDR2 YNNKEL (reference sequence). The CDR3 here is CASSHGVAGASYNEQSF. The CDR3 nucleotides read TGTGCCAGCAGCCATGGGGTAGCGGGAGCGTCCTACAATGAGCAGTCCTTC.

This clonotype was seen at least ten times. The V gene is TRBV6-5, the J gene TRBJ2-3; 9 bases match TRBD1. There are 15 residues in the CDR3. CDR1 and CDR2 (germline): MNHEY, SVGAGI. Trimming cost V 0 bases and J 4 bases; bases outside gene matches: 2. The CDR3: CASSYSTGGADTQYF. As DNA, the CDR3 is TGTGCCAGCAGTTACTCTACAGGGGGCGCAGATACGCAGTATTTT.

This clonotype was seen a handful of times. The chain links TRBV27 to TRBJ1-4; no clear D gene. The CDR3 runs 14 residues. Germline assignment: CDR1 MNHEY and CDR2 SMNVEV (reference sequence). V was pared by 5 bases and J by 0 bases, with 7 bases between. The CDR3 reads CASSPKATNEKLFF. The CDR3 nucleotides are TGTGCCAGCAGTCCGAAAGCAACTAATGAAAAACTGTTTTTT.

The chain links TRBV30 to TRBJ1-2, with D maybe TRBD1 (6 bases). This CDR3 is built from 14 residues. The V gene lost 4 bases and the J gene lost 8 bases, with 20 bases spanning the gap. From germline, CDR1 is GTSNPN and CDR2 SVGIG (reference sequence). The CDR3 loop reads CAWNIIGGLGGYTF. CDR3 nucleotides: TGTGCCTGGAATATAATAGGGGGGCTTGGGGGCTACACCTTC. Full variable domain (remainder filled in from reference TRBV30 and TRBJ1-2): SQTIHQWPATLVQPVGSPLSLECTVEGTSNPNLYWYRQAAGRGLQLLFYSVGIGQISSEVPQNLSASRPQDRQFILSSKKLLLSDSGFYLCAWNIIGGLGGYTFGSGTRLTVV.

A note on this clonotype: Possible read error: a much larger clone is one base away. CDR3 residues: CASSRDNYNEQYF. In nucleotides, the CDR3 is TGTGCCAGCAGCCGGGACAATTACAATGAGCAGTACTTC. The chain is built from TRBV5-5 and TRBJ2-1; D is perhaps TRBD1 (6 bases). The end of the DNA aligns better with TRBJ2-7, so the J call may be wrong. The CDR3 is made up of 13 amino acids. From germline, CDR1 is SGHKS and CDR2 YYEKEE (reference sequence).

This clonotype has more than one count but fewer than ten. The V gene is TRBV2, the J gene TRBJ2-1; TRBD1 agrees at 8 bases. Trimming removed 3 bases from V and 8 bases from J; junction bases left unmatched: 3. Germline V lookup: CDR1 SNHLY, CDR2 FYNNEI. The CDR3 has 13 residues. The CDR3 DNA reads as TGTGCCAGCAGTGACTGGACAGGGTATGAGCAGTTCTTC. Its protein is CASSDWTGYEQFF.

On this clonotype: The junction differs from germline at one of its ends, possibly a read error. The chain links TRBV20-1 to TRBJ2-3; 7 bases agree with TRBD1. The CDR3 runs to 16 residues. Per germline, CDR1 DFQATT and CDR2 SNEGSKA (reference sequence). CDR3 sequence (DNA): TGCAGTGCTAGAGATCTAGGGGGCTCCGGCACAGATACGCGGTATTTT. It is translated as CSARDLGGSGTDTRYF.